This TCR beta chain was identified in a study of graft-versus-host responses after intestinal transplantation (dated by TCRdb to the early 2020s). Study-level background: Multivisceral, liver-intestinal, or isolated intestinal transplants were received by the recipients. Rather than going through the commercial service, samples from three later patients were sequenced in-house on an Illumina MiSeq and processed with MiXCR. After intestinal transplantation, graft-versus-host and host-versus-graft alloreactive T cell clones in the graft, circulation and bone marrow were tracked using bulk TCR-beta CDR3 sequencing. All recipients received anti-thymocyte globulin induction followed by maintenance tacrolimus and steroids for around three years. To identify alloreactive clones, pre-transplant mixed lymphocyte reaction products were sequenced and then compared with unstimulated pre-transplant donor and recipient T cells. The cohort enrolled about two dozen intestinal transplant recipients including one retransplant, and a few patients lacking pretransplant specimens were excluded. Donor T cell macrochimerism was defined as a peak of at least 4% donor T cells among recipient peripheral blood mononuclear cells. On the study overall, not on this receptor specifically: GvH clones were detected in recipient bone marrow, and some appeared earlier in ileal mucosa or blood, consistent with an intestinal mucosal origin. Conclusions were limited by the relatively low number and heterogeneity of intestinal transplant patients. In patients with donor T cell macrochimerism, the allografts had high GvH to HvG T cell clonal ratios. Early after transplant, peak levels of circulating GvH clones were associated with declines in HvG clones.

Library method: the immunoSEQ multiplex PCR assay. For most patients, genomic DNA was isolated using the Qiagen DNeasy Blood and Tissue Kit and was shipped frozen to Adaptive Biotechnologies for TCR sequencing. Adaptive Biotechnologies carried out high-throughput TCR-beta CDR3 sequencing of genomic DNA for most patients. Concerning the study's data processing: TCR sequencing data for around 20 patients were retrieved from Adaptive's ImmunoSEQ software; a few other patients were processed with MiXCR and VDJtools. CD4 versus CD8 sorting errors were corrected by removing sequences found in both subsets at a frequency ratio below 5:1. Because the origin of CDR3 nucleotide sequences shared between donor and recipient could not be assigned, those sequences were removed. Alloreactive clones required at least 2-fold expansion over unstimulated cells and minimum CFSE-low frequency of 0.002% (template counts) or 0.001% (read counts). Clones detected in sequenced pre-transplant spleen, lymph node, or MLR CFSE-low populations of the donor or recipient were defined as mappable. The cumulative frequency of alloreactive clones was calculated as a percentage of all sequences, weighted by copy number. TCRdb holds this immuneACCESS table with in-frame rearrangements only. Some clones are missing; in checked studies, unresolved V genes explain under half, and the rest has no known cause. From that table come the V and J calls and clone size; the DNA was used to work out D and trimming. The sample includes 81,000 or so clones, with approximately 92% observed a single time. The ten biggest clones cover around 1.1% of the sample.

To note about this clone: It lacks a known antigen. No base quality values were provided; no much bigger clone lies one nucleotide off.

What the time point label conveys for this sample: cells obtained before transplantation from donor or recipient. CD3+CD4+ and CD3+CD8+ populations were FACS-sorted from unstimulated pre-transplant donor and recipient cells taken from spleen or lymph nodes. Spanning cysteine to phenylalanine, the CDR3 consists of 17 amino acids. Only CDR3 DNA remains: 51 bases, in frame from the first base. CDR1 and CDR2, per the germline V gene, are SGHVS and FNYEAQ. V trim: 0 bases; J trim: 4 bases; unmatched bases: 9. In this chain, TRBV7-6 is recombined with TRBJ2-3, with 8 bases matching TRBD2. This specimen was unstimulated CD8+ T cells sorted from spleen or lymph node cells, taken before transplant. The clonotype comes from a human donor who was the organ donor for an intestinal transplant. The encoded CDR3 is CASSLATGGASSDTQYF. The sequenced DNA: TGTGCCAGCAGCTTAGCGACCGGGGGGGCCTCTTCAGATACGCAGTATTTT.